This T cell receptor beta chain was found in a study of T cells and copy number aberrations in small-cell lung cancer. The CDR3 is made up of 16 amino acids. CDR1 and CDR2 (germline): LNHDA, SQIVND (reference sequence). V was pared by 10 bases and J by 2 bases, with 24 bases between. This table comes from immunoSEQ multiplex PCR, and its TCRdb copy is limited to in-frame clones, with some not included. This table holds fewer than 9,500 clones, roughly 82% found once. This receptor was identified in a woman aged 50 to 60 with small cell lung cancer. What was sequenced was normal tissue next to the tumor. V gene TRBV19 combines with J gene TRBJ2-7, with a weak D call TRBD2 (5 bases). The CDR3 DNA reads TGTGCCAATCTCCACACCGAGGGAATTCCTACCTACGAGCAGTACTTC. As protein: CANLHTEGIPTYEQYF.